A selection of T cell receptor beta chains follows, all from one sample in a study of vaccination and CD4 T cells after COVID-19. One entry per CDR3 protein, called by TCRdb with MiXCR from the PCR reads. The repertoire holds approximately 19,000 distinct CDR3 sequences, 55% to 65% seen once, with just over 1% in the top ten. Source: CD4+ T cells from blood, taken before SARS-CoV-2 vaccination. The receptors stem from a human donor who had recovered from COVID-19. Both conserved end residues are part of each CDR3. The D gene is left open where the match is weak. Where a row states a size, it is once, few, many or the class of an expanded clone; other rows omit it.

J	size	D	V	CDR3	DNA
TRBJ2-3	.	.	TRBV6-2/TRBV6-3	CASSYPLTRLATDTQYF	TGTGCCAGCAGTTATCCCTTAACACGGCTTGCGACAGATACGCAGTATTTT
TRBJ2-7	.	TRBD2	TRBV28	CASSQLAGAAYEQYF	TGTGCCAGCAGTCAACTAGCGGGAGCGGCCTACGAGCAGTACTTC
TRBJ2-7	.	TRBD2	TRBV6-1	CASSIPGPGGYEQYF	TGTGCCAGCAGTATCCCGGGACCGGGGGGCTACGAGCAGTACTTC
TRBJ1-1	.	.	TRBV7-2	CASSFQTTGAFF	TGTGCCAGCAGCTTTCAGACGACCGGGGCTTTCTTT
TRBJ2-2	.	.	TRBV28	CASSTQNTGELFF	TGTGCCAGCAGTACTCAGAACACCGGGGAGCTGTTTTTT
TRBJ2-2	.	TRBD2	TRBV27	CASRSGGRTGELFF	TGTGCCAGCAGGAGCGGGGGTCGGACCGGGGAGCTGTTTTTT
TRBJ1-5	few	.	TRBV24-1	CATSSTGVQPQHF	TGTGCCACCAGTTCAACAGGAGTCCAGCCCCAGCATTTT
TRBJ1-2	.	.	TRBV19	CASSGGRSYGYTF	TGTGCCAGTAGTGGGGGCAGGTCCTATGGCTACACCTTC
TRBJ1-3	once	.	TRBV7-9	CASSLGNTIYF	TGTGCCAGCAGCTTAGGAAACACCATATATTTT
TRBJ2-5	.	TRBD1	TRBV15	CATSQGTGYQETQYF	TGTGCCACCAGCCAAGGGACAGGCTACCAAGAGACCCAGTACTTC
TRBJ2-4	.	.	TRBV19	CASSRGGTSKNIQYF	TGTGCCAGTAGTAGAGGGGGAACCTCCAAAAACATTCAGTACTTC
TRBJ2-7	.	.	TRBV12-3/TRBV12-4	CASSAPGHKSYEQYF	TGTGCCAGCAGTGCTCCGGGACATAAGTCCTACGAGCAGTACTTC
TRBJ1-6	.	.	TRBV27	CASSFDRSSPLHF	TGTGCCAGCAGTTTCGACAGGAGCTCACCCCTCCACTTT
TRBJ2-6	once	.	TRBV28	CASSLFGSGANVLTF	TGTGCCAGCAGTTTGTTTGGCTCTGGGGCCAACGTCCTGACTTTC
TRBJ2-7	.	TRBD2	TRBV6-1	CASSEEIGLAGREQYF	TGTGCCAGCAGTGAAGAGATCGGACTAGCGGGTCGCGAGCAGTACTTC
TRBJ1-1	.	TRBD1	TRBV6-1	CASGHRGANTEAFF	TGTGCCAGCGGGCACAGGGGGGCAAACACTGAAGCTTTCTTT
TRBJ2-7	.	TRBD1	TRBV5-1	CASSAGQGGGEQYF	TGCGCCAGCAGCGCGGGACAGGGTGGTGGCGAGCAGTACTTC
TRBJ2-5	.	.	TRBV5-1	CASRYGRSQETQYF	TGCGCCAGCAGATACGGCAGATCGCAAGAGACCCAGTACTTC
TRBJ2-3	.	.	TRBV24-1	CATSDRKGIADTQYF	TGTGCCACCAGTGATCGAAAAGGGATCGCAGATACGCAGTATTTT
TRBJ2-1	.	.	TRBV24-1	CATSDLSGKYNEQFF	TGTGCCACCAGTGATTTGTCGGGAAAATACAATGAGCAGTTCTTC
TRBJ2-3	.	.	TRBV7-2	CASSPSRGIDTQYF	TGTGCCAGCAGCCCAAGTAGGGGTATCGATACGCAGTATTTT
TRBJ1-5	.	.	TRBV20-1	CSADPLEGQPQHF	TGCAGTGCTGACCCTTTGGAGGGACAGCCCCAGCATTTT
TRBJ2-5	.	TRBD1	TRBV9	CASSVGQGTETQYF	TGTGCCAGCAGCGTGGGACAGGGAACGGAGACCCAGTACTTC
TRBJ2-7	.	TRBD1	TRBV19	CASSKPHGQGDSYEQYF	TGTGCCAGTAGTAAGCCCCACGGACAGGGGGACTCCTACGAGCAGTACTTC
TRBJ2-5	.	TRBD2	TRBV5-1	CASSLALAGQETQYF	TGCGCCAGCAGCTTGGCACTAGCGGGGCAAGAGACCCAGTACTTC
TRBJ2-1	.	.	TRBV7-9	CASSRLAPEQFF	TGTGCCAGCAGCCGACTCGCTCCTGAGCAGTTCTTC
TRBJ2-2	.	TRBD2	TRBV5-1	CASSLLAGNTGELFF	TGCGCCAGCAGCTTGCTAGCGGGTAACACCGGGGAGCTGTTTTTT
TRBJ2-5	.	TRBD1	TRBV6-1	CASRRQGTVVTQYF	TGTGCCAGCAGGAGACAGGGGACGGTAGTGACCCAGTACTTC
TRBJ2-7	.	TRBD2	TRBV5-1	CASGAGGPYEQYF	TGCGCCAGCGGCGCGGGAGGGCCGTACGAGCAGTACTTC
TRBJ1-6	.	.	TRBV2	CASRGQPNSPLHF	TGTGCCAGCAGGGGTCAACCGAATTCACCCCTCCACTTT
TRBJ2-5	.	TRBD2	TRBV5-4	CASSSGLAGERETQYF	TGTGCCAGCAGCTCAGGACTAGCGGGAGAGAGAGAGACCCAGTACTTC
TRBJ2-6	.	.	TRBV28	CASSFRAGERGANVLTF	TGTGCCAGCAGTTTTAGGGCGGGCGAACGTGGGGCCAACGTCCTGACTTTC
TRBJ1-2	.	TRBD1	TRBV10-3	CAISDPQGADYGYTF	TGTGCCATCAGTGATCCACAGGGGGCGGACTATGGCTACACCTTC
TRBJ2-2	.	TRBD2	TRBV5-4	CASSLEAGRARMELFF	TGTGCCAGCAGCTTGGAGGCTGGGAGGGCCCGGATGGAGCTGTTTTTT
TRBJ2-6	few	.	TRBV20-1	CSATTGSSGANVLTF	TGCAGTGCTACTACCGGAAGCTCTGGGGCCAACGTCCTGACTTTC